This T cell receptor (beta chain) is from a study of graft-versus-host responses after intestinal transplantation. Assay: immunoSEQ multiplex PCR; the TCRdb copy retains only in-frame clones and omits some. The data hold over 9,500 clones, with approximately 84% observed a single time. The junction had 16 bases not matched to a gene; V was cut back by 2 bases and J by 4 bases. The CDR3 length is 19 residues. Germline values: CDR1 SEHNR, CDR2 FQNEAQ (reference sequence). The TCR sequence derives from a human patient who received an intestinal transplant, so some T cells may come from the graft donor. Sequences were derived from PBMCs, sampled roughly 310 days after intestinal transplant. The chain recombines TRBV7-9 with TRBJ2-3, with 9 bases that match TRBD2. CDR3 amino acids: CASSLLKGSGSSGADTQYF. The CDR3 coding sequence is TGTGCCAGCAGCTTACTAAAGGGTAGCGGGAGTTCAGGTGCAGATACGCAGTATTTT.